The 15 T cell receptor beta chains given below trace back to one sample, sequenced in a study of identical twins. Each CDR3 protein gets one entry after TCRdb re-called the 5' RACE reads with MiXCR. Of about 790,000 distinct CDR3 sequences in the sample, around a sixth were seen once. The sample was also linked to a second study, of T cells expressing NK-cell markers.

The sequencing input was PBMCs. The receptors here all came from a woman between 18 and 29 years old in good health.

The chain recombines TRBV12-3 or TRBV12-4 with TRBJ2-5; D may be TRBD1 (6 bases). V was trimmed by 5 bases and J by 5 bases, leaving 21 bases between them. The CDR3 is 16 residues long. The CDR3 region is CASSPPYQGPGETQYF. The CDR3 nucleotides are TGTGCCAGCAGTCCACCCTATCAGGGGCCCGGGGAGACCCAGTACTTC.

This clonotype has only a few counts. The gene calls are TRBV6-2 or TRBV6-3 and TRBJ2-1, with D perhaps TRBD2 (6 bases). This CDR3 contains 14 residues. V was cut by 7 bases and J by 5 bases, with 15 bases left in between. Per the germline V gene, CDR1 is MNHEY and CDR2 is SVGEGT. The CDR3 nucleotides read TGTGCCAGCATACGGGGGATGATGAACAATGAGCAGTTCTTC. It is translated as CASIRGMMNNEQFF.

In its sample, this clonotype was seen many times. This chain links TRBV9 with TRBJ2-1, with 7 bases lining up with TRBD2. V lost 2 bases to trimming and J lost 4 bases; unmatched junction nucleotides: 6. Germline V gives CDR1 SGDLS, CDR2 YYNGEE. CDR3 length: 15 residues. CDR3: CASSVAGVAYNEQFF. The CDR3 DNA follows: TGTGCCAGCAGCGTTGCGGGAGTCGCGTACAATGAGCAGTTCTTC.

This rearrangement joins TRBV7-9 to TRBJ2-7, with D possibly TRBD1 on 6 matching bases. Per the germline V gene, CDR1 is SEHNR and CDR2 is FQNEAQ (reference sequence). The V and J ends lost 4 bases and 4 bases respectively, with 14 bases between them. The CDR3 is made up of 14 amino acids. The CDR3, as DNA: TGTGCCAGCAGCTCGAGTCGGGACAAGTACGAGCAGTACTTC. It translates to CASSSSRDKYEQYF.

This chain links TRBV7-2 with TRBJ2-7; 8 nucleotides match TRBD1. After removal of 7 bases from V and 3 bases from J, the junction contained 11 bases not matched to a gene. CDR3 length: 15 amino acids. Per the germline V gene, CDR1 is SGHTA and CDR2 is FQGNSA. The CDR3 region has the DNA TGTGCCAGCAAACCGTCAGGGGGCATAAACTACGAGCAGTACTTC. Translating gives CASKPSGGINYEQYF.

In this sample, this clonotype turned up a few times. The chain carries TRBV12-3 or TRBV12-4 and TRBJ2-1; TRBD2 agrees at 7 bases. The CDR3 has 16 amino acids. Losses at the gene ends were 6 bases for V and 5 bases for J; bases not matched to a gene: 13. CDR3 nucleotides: TGTGCCAGCAGGGACTTGGGGCTAGCGGCAAACAATGAGCAGTTCTTC. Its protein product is CASRDLGLAANNEQFF.

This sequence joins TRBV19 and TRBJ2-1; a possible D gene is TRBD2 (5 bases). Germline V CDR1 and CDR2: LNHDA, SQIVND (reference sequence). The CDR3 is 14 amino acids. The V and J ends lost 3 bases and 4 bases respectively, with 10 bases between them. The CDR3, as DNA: TGTGCCAGTAGTATCGGACTCCTATACAATGAGCAGTTCTTC. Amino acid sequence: CASSIGLLYNEQFF. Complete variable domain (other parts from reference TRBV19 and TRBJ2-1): DGGITQSPKYLFRKEGQNVTLSCEQNLNHDAMYWYRQDPGQGLRLIYYSQIVNDFQKGDIAEGYSVSREKKESFPLTVTSAQKNPTAFYLCASSIGLLYNEQFFGPGTRLTVL.

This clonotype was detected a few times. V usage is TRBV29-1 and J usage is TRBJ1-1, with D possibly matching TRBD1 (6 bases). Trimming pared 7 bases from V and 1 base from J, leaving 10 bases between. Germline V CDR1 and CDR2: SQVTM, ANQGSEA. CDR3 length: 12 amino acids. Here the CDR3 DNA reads TGCAGCGGGGGACACAGGAACACTGAAGCTTTCTTT. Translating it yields CSGGHRNTEAFF.

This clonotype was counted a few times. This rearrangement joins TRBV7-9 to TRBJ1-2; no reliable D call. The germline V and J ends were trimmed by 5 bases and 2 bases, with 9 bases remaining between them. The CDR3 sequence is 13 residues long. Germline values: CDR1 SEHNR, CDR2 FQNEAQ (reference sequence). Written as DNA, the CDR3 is TGTGCCAGCAGCGTACATCTCAACTATGGCTACACCTTC. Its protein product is CASSVHLNYGYTF.

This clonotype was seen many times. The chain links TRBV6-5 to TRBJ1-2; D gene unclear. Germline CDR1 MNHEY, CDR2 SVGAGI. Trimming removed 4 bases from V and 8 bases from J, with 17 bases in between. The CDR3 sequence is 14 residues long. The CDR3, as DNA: TGTGCCAGCAGTTCCCCCGGACCCTCCGGCGGCTACACCTTC. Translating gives CASSSPGPSGGYTF.

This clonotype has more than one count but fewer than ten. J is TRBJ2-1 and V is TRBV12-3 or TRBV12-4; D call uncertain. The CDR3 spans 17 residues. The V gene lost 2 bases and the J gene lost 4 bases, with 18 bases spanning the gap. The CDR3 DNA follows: TGTGCCAGCAGTTTAACCTCCCGCGGCACAGATTACAATGAGCAGTTCTTC. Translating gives CASSLTSRGTDYNEQFF.

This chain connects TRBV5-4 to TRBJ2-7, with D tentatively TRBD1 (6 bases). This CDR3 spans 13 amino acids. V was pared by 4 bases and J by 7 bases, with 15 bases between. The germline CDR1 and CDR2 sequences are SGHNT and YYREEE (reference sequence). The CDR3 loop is CASSTDRWGEQYF. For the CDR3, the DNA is TGTGCCAGCAGCACTGACAGGTGGGGGGAGCAGTACTTC. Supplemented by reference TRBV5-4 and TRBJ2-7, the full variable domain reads ETGVTQSPTHLIKTRGQQVTLRCSSQSGHNTVSWYQQALGQGPQFIFQYYREEENGRGNFPPRFSGLQFPNYSSELNVNALELDDSALYLCASSTDRWGEQYFGPGTRLTVT.

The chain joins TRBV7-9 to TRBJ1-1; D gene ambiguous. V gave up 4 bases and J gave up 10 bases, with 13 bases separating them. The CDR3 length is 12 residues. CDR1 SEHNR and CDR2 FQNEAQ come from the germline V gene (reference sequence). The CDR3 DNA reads TGTGCCAGCAGCTCCCAAGACGGAGGAGCTTTCTTT. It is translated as CASSSQDGGAFF.

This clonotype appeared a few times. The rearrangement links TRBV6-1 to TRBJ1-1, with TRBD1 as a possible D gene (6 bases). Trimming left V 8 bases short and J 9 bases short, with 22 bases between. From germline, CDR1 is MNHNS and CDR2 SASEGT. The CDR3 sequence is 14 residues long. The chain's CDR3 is CASGQPTADLKAFF. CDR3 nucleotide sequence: TGTGCCAGCGGACAGCCCACGGCCGATCTAAAAGCTTTCTTT.

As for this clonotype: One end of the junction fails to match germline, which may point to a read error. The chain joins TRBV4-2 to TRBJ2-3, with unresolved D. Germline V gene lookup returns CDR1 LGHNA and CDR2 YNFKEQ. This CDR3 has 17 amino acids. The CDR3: CARSPGYLWGNTDTQYF. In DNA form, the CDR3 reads TGTGCCAGGAGCCCTGGGTACCTGTGGGGTAACACAGATACGCAGTATTTT.